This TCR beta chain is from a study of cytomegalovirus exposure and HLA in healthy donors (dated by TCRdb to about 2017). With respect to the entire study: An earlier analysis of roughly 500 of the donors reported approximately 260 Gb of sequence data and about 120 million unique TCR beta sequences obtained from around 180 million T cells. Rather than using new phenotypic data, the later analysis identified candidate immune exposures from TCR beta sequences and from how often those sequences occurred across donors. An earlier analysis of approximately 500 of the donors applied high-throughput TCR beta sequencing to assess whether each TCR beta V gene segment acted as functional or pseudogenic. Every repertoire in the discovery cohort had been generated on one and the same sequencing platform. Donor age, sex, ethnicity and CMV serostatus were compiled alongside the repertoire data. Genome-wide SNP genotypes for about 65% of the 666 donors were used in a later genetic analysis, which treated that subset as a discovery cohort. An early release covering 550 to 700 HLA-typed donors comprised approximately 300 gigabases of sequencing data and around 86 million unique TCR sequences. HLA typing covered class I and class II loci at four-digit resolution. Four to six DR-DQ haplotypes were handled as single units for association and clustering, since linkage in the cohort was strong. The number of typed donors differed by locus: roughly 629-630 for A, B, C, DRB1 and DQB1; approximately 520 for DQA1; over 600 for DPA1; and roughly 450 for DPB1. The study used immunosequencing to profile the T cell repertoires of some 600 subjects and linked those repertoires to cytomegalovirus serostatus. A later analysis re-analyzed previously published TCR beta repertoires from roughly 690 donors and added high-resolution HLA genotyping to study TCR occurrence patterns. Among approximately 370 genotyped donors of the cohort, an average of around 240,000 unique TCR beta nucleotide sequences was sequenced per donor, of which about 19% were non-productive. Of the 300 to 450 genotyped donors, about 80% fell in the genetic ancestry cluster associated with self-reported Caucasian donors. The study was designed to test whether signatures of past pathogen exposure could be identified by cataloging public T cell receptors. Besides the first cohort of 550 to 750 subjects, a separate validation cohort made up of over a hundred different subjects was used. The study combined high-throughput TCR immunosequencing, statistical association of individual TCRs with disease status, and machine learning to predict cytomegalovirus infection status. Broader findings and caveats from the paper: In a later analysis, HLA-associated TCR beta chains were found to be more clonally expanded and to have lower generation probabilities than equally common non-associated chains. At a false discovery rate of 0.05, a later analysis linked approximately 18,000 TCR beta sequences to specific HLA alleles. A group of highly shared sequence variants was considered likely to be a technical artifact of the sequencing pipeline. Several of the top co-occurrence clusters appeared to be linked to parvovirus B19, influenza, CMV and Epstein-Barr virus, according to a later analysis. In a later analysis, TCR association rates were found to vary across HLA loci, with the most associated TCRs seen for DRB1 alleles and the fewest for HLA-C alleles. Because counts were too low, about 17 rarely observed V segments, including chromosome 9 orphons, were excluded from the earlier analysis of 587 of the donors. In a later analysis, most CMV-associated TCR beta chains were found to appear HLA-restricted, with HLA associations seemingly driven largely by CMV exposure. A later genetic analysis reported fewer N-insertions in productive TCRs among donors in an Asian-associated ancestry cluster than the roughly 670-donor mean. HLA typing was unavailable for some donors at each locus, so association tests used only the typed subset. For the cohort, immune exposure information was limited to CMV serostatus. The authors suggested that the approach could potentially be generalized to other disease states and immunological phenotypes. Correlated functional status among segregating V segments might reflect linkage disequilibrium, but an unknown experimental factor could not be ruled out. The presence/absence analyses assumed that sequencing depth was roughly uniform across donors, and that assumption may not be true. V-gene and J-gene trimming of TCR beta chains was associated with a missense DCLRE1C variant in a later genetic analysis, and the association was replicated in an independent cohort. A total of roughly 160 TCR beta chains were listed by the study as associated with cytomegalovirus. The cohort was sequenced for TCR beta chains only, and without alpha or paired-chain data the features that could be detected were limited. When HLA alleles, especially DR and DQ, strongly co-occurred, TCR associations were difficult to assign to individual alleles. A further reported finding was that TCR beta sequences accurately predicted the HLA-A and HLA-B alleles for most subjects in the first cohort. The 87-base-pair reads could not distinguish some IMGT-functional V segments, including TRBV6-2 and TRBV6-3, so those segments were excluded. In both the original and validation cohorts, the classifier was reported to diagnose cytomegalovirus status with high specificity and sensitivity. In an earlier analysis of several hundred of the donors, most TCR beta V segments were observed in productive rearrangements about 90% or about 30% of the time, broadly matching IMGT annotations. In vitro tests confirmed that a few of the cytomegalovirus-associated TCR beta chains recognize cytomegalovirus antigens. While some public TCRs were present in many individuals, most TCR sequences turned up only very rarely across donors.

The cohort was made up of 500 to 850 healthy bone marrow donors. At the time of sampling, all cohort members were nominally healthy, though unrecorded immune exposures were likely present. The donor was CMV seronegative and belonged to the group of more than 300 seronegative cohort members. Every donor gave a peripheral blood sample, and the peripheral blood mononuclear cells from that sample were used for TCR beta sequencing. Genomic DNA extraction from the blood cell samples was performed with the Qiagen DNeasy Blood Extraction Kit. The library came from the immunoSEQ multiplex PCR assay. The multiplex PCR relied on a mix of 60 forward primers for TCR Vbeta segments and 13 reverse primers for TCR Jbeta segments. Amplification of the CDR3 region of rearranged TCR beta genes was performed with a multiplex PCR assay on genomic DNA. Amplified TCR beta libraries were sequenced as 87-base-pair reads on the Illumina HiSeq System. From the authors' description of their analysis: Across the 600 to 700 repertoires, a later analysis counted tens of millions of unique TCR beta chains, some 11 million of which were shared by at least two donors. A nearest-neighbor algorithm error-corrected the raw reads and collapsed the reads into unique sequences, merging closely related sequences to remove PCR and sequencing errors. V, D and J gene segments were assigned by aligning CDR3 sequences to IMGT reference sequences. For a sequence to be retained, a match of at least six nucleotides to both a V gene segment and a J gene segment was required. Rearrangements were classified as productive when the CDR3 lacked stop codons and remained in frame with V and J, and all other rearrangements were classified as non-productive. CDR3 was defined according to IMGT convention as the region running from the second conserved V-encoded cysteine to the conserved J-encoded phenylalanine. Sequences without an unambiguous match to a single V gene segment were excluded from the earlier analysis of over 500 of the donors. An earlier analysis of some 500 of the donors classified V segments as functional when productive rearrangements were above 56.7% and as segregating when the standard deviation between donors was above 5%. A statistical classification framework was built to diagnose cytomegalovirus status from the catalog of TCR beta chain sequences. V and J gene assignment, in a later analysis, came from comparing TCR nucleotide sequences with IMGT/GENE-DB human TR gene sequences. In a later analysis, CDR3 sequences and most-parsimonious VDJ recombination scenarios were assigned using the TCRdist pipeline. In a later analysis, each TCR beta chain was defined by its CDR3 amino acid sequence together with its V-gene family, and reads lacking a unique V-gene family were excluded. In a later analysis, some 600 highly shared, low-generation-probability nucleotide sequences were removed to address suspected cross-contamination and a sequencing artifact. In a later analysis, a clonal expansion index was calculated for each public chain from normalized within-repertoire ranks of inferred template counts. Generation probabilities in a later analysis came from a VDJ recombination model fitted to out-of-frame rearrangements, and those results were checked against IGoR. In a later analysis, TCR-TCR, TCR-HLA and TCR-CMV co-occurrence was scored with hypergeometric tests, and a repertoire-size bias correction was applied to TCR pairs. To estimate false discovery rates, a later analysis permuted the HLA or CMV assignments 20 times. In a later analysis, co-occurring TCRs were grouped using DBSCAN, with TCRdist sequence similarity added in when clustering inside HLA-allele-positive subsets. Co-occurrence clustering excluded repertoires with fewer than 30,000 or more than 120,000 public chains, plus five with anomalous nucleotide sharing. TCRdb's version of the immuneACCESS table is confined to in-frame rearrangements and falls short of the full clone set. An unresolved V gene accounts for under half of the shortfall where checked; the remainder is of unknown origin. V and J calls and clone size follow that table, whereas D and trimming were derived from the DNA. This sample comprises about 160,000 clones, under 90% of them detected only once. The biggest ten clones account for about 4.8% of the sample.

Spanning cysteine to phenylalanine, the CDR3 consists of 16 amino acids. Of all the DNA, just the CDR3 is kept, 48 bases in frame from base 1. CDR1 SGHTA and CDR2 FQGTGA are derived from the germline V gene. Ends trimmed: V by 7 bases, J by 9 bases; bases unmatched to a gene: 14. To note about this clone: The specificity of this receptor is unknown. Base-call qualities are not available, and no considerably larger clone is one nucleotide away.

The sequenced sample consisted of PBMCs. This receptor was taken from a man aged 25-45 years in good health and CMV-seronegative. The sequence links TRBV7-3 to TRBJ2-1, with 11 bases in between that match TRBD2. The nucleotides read TGTGCCAGCACCCTGCCGACCGGTAGCGGGAGGGGTGAGCAGTTCTTC. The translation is CASTLPTGSGRGEQFF.